The 2 T cell receptor beta chains below were found in one sample sequenced in a study of blood T cell repertoires in COVID-19. Sequenced by immunoSEQ multiplex PCR; TCRdb stores in-frame clones only, minus some. In the table there are some 77,000 clones, more than 80% of which are singletons. The sequencing input was peripheral blood. These receptors were obtained from a woman aged 65 to 85 with acute or convalescent COVID-19.

J is TRBJ2-2 and V is TRBV18; D remains unclear. CDR1 KGHSH and CDR2 LQKENI come from the germline V gene. This CDR3 is 15 amino acids long. V was pared by 2 bases and J by 2 bases, with 9 bases between. The CDR3, as DNA: TGTGCCAGCTCACCAAACACAAAAAACACCGGGGAGCTGTTTTTT. This translates into CASSPNTKNTGELFF.

This chain links TRBV4-1 with TRBJ1-3; no reliable D call. The CDR3 is 15 residues long. Per germline, CDR1 MGHRA and CDR2 YSYEKL. V lost 1 base and J 1 base, leaving 8 bases between the germline ends. CDR3 DNA sequence: TGCGCCAGCAGCCAAGCGGGGTATTCTGGAAACACCATATATTTT. Translated: CASSQAGYSGNTIYF.